This record covers a single TCR beta chain. Its antigen remains undetermined. No much larger clone is present one base from it, and per-base qualities are unavailable. These data belong to a study of cytomegalovirus exposure and HLA in healthy donors (TCRdb year 2017). Regarding the study in general: An earlier analysis of 550 to 700 of the donors reported 250 to 300 Gb of sequence data and some 120 million unique TCR beta sequences from some 180 million T cells. An earlier analysis of several hundred of the donors applied high-throughput TCR beta sequencing to assess whether each TCR beta V gene segment acted as functional or pseudogenic. Every repertoire in the discovery cohort had been generated on one and the same sequencing platform. Using immunosequencing, the study profiled T cell repertoires from fewer than 850 subjects and related those repertoires to cytomegalovirus serostatus. In a later analysis, previously published TCR beta repertoires from some 640 donors were re-analyzed and high-resolution HLA genotyping was added so that TCR occurrence patterns could be studied. Typing coverage varied by locus: roughly 620-630 donors for A, B, C, DRB1 and DQB1; about 520 for DQA1; 600 to 610 for DPA1; under 490 for DPB1. Genome-wide SNP genotypes for about three fifths of the roughly 700 donors were used in a later genetic analysis, which treated that subset as a discovery cohort. The study aimed to test whether cataloging public T cell receptors could reveal signatures of past pathogen exposure. Roughly 300 gigabases of sequencing data and roughly 81 million unique TCR sequences made up an early release that covered nearly 650 HLA-typed donors. HLA typing covered class I and class II loci at four-digit resolution. Among about 410 genotyped donors of the cohort, an average of roughly 230,000 unique TCR beta nucleotide sequences was sequenced per donor, of which 15% to 20% were non-productive. Of the 350 to 450 genotyped donors, approximately 83% fell in the genetic ancestry cluster associated with self-reported Caucasian donors. High-throughput TCR immunosequencing, statistical association of individual TCRs with disease status, and machine learning were combined to predict cytomegalovirus infection status. The later analysis used no new phenotypic data to find candidate immune exposures, relying instead on TCR beta sequences and their occurrence across donors. Along with the roughly 670-subject first cohort, a separate validation cohort of over a hundred different subjects was used. About five DR-DQ haplotypes were treated as single units for association and clustering because of strong linkage in the cohort. Alongside the repertoire data, information on donor age, sex, ethnicity and CMV serostatus was compiled.

The cohort was made up of approximately 670 healthy bone marrow donors. All cohort members were sampled while nominally healthy, although unrecorded immune exposures were likely present. The donor was CMV seropositive and belonged to the group of 250 to 350 seropositive cohort members. Every donor gave a peripheral blood sample, and the peripheral blood mononuclear cells from that sample were used for TCR beta sequencing. Genomic DNA extraction from the blood cell samples was performed with the Qiagen DNeasy Blood Extraction Kit. Spanning cysteine to phenylalanine, the CDR3 consists of 16 amino acids. CDR3 DNA is the only sequence kept; it has 48 bases, read in frame from the first base. CDR1 and CDR2 were assigned from the germline V gene (reference sequence) as LNHDA and SQIVND. Trimming removed 4 bases from V and 0 bases from J, leaving 12 bases between the germline ends. General study outcomes and caveats: When HLA alleles, especially DR and DQ, strongly co-occurred, TCR associations were difficult to assign to individual alleles. Most CMV-associated TCR beta chains appeared to be HLA-restricted in a later analysis, and the HLA associations seemed to be driven largely by CMV exposure. A later analysis found that TCR association rates varied across HLA loci, with DRB1 alleles showing the most associated TCRs and HLA-C alleles the fewest. V-gene and J-gene trimming of TCR beta chains was associated with a missense DCLRE1C variant in a later genetic analysis, and the association was replicated in an independent cohort. HLA typing was unavailable for some donors at each locus, so association tests used only the typed subset. In the study, some 160 TCR beta chains were listed as associated with cytomegalovirus. A further reported finding was that TCR beta sequences accurately predicted the HLA-A and HLA-B alleles for most subjects in the first cohort. A later analysis associated 15,000 to 20,000 TCR beta sequences with specific HLA alleles at a false discovery rate of 0.05. In both the original and validation cohorts, the classifier was reported to diagnose cytomegalovirus status with high specificity and sensitivity. A few of the identified cytomegalovirus-associated TCR beta chains were confirmed in vitro to be specific for cytomegalovirus antigens. In a later analysis, several top co-occurrence clusters were reported to appear linked to parvovirus B19, influenza, CMV and Epstein-Barr virus. Some IMGT-functional V segments, including TRBV6-2 and TRBV6-3, could not be told apart with the 87-base-pair reads, so those segments were excluded. A group of highly shared sequence variants was considered likely to be a technical artifact of the sequencing pipeline. The presence/absence analyses assumed that sequencing depth was roughly uniform across donors, and that assumption may not be true. A later genetic analysis reported fewer N-insertions in productive TCRs among donors in an Asian-associated ancestry cluster than the roughly 700-donor mean. The only immune exposure information available for the cohort was CMV serostatus. In a later analysis, HLA-associated TCR beta chains showed more clonal expansion and lower generation probabilities than non-associated chains that were equally common. Only TCR beta chains were sequenced in this cohort, and the absence of alpha or paired-chain data limited detectable features. Most TCR sequences were seen in very few donors, while some public TCRs were found in many individuals. Approximately 18 rarely observed V segments, including chromosome 9 orphons, were excluded from the earlier analysis of several hundred of the donors because counts were too low. In an earlier analysis of about 540 of the donors, most TCR beta V segments were observed in productive rearrangements about 90% or about 30% of the time, broadly matching IMGT annotations. Correlated functional status among segregating V segments might be attributable to linkage disequilibrium, but an unknown experimental factor could not be ruled out. According to the authors, the approach could potentially be generalized to other disease states and immunological phenotypes.

Library preparation was by the immunoSEQ multiplex PCR assay. For the multiplex PCR, a mixture combining 60 forward primers for TCR Vbeta segments and 13 reverse primers for TCR Jbeta segments was used. Amplification of the CDR3 region of rearranged TCR beta genes was performed with a multiplex PCR assay on genomic DNA. On the Illumina HiSeq System, the amplified TCR beta libraries were sequenced as 87-base-pair reads. The study's processing was this. A later analysis tallied some 79 million unique TCR beta chains across the 600 to 700 repertoires, and about 10 million of those chains were shared by two or more donors. To remove PCR and sequencing errors, raw reads were error-corrected and collapsed into unique sequences using a nearest-neighbor algorithm that merged closely related sequences. CDR3 sequences were aligned to IMGT reference sequences to assign V, D and J gene segments. For a sequence to be retained, a match of at least six nucleotides to both a V gene segment and a J gene segment was required. A rearrangement was called productive if the CDR3 had no stop codons and remained in frame with V and J, and every other rearrangement was called non-productive. Following IMGT convention, CDR3 was defined as the stretch from the second conserved V-encoded cysteine up to the conserved J-encoded phenylalanine. Sequences without an unambiguous match to a single V gene segment were excluded from the earlier analysis of about 600 of the donors. In an earlier analysis of roughly 600 of the donors, a V segment was called functional when productive rearrangements were above 56.7%, and segregating when the standard deviation between donors exceeded 5%. To diagnose cytomegalovirus status from the catalog of TCR beta chain sequences, a statistical classification framework was built. V and J gene assignment, in a later analysis, came from comparing TCR nucleotide sequences with IMGT/GENE-DB human TR gene sequences. In a later analysis, CDR3 sequences and most-parsimonious VDJ recombination scenarios were assigned using the TCRdist pipeline. In a later analysis, each TCR beta chain was defined by its CDR3 amino acid sequence together with its V-gene family, and reads lacking a unique V-gene family were excluded. To address suspected cross-contamination and a sequencing artifact, a later analysis removed roughly 640 highly shared, low-generation-probability nucleotide sequences. A later analysis calculated a clonal expansion index for each public chain from normalized within-repertoire ranks of inferred template counts. In a later analysis, generation probabilities were computed using a VDJ recombination model fitted to out-of-frame rearrangements, and the results were checked against IGoR. In a later analysis, hypergeometric tests were used to score TCR-TCR, TCR-HLA and TCR-CMV co-occurrence, with a repertoire-size bias correction applied to TCR pairs. False discovery rates were estimated in a later analysis by permuting HLA or CMV assignments 20 times. In a later analysis, co-occurring TCRs were grouped using DBSCAN, with TCRdist sequence similarity added in when clustering inside HLA-allele-positive subsets. For co-occurrence clustering, repertoires with fewer than 30,000 or more than 120,000 public chains were excluded, along with a handful of repertoires with anomalous nucleotide sharing. TCRdb limited this immuneACCESS table to in-frame rearrangements with V and J called. A share of clones is missing; checked studies link under half to unresolved V genes, and the rest is unexplained. V, J and clone size reflect that table, while D and trimming were determined from the DNA. For this sample the table gives 150,000 to 200,000 clones, of which about 80% were detected only once. Approximately 6% of the sample is held by the ten biggest clonotypes.

The TCR sequence derives from a man in his forties or fifties in good health and CMV-seropositive. Input material: PBMCs. The chain couples TRBV19 to TRBJ1-4, and TRBD1 may be the D gene, going by 5 matching bases. The sequenced DNA is TGTGCCAGTAGTAGCTACGACAGCACAACTAATGAAAAACTGTTTTTT. Its amino acids are CASSSYDSTTNEKLFF.